The subject of this entry is one T cell receptor (beta chain). This sample stems from a study of cytomegalovirus exposure and HLA in healthy donors. Some clones are missing from TCRdb's copy, which holds only in-frame ones; the method was immunoSEQ multiplex PCR. The repertoire holds some 180,000 clones, with roughly nine tenths as singletons. The CDR3 has 15 amino acids. Losses at the gene ends were 5 bases for V and 5 bases for J; bases not matched to a gene: 12. Germline CDR1 and CDR2: PRHDT and FYEKMQ (reference sequence). The TCR comes from a young man in good health and CMV-seropositive. V usage is TRBV13 and J usage is TRBJ2-7; 7 nucleotides match TRBD1. The sample was PBMCs. The CDR3 DNA follows: TGTGCCAGCAGCGCACAAGGACAGGCTTATCACGAGCAGTACTTC. It codes for CASSAQGQAYHEQYF.